The 25 T cell receptor beta chains presented below share a single source sample, sequenced in a study of control samples from healthy donors and cancer patients. Data came from immunoSEQ multiplex PCR; TCRdb stores just in-frame clones and leaves some out. The table has under 450,000 clones, 80% to 95% seen once. The specimen was PBMCs. The source is a man between 40 and 49 years old with head and neck cancer.

CDR3 region: CAWSPAYNEQFF. The CDR3 nucleotides read TGTGCCTGGAGTCCGGCCTACAATGAGCAGTTCTTC. The chain recombines TRBV30 with TRBJ2-1; D ambiguous. The CDR3 is 12 amino acids. The V end was cut by 2 bases, the J end by 2 bases, with 4 bases between. Germline values: CDR1 GTSNPN, CDR2 SVGIG (reference sequence). Looking up the rest from reference TRBV30 and TRBJ2-1 gives the full variable domain: SQTIHQWPATLVQPVGSPLSLECTVEGTSNPNLYWYRQAAGRGLQLLFYSVGIGQISSEVPQNLSASRPQDRQFILSSKKLLLSDSGFYLCAWSPAYNEQFFGPGTRLTVL.

The rearrangement links TRBV5-4 to TRBJ2-1, with 8 positions matching TRBD2. V lost 0 bases, J lost 4 bases, and 3 bases stayed unmatched. This CDR3 comprises 15 residues. The germline CDR1 and CDR2 sequences are SGHNT and YYREEE (reference sequence). For the CDR3, the DNA is TGTGCCAGCAGCTTGGGTTCTAGCGGGTACAATGAGCAGTTCTTC. It specifies CASSLGSSGYNEQFF.

The chain has TRBV2 and TRBJ1-4; 11 nucleotides line up with TRBD1. The trim removed 7 bases at V and 3 bases at J, leaving 7 bases unmatched. This CDR3 region has 16 residues. Germline assignment: CDR1 SNHLY and CDR2 FYNNEI. The CDR3 nucleotides are TGTGCCAGCAATGGAGGGACAGGGGGGGCTAATGAAAAACTGTTTTTT. This gives the protein CASNGGTGGANEKLFF.

This CDR3 reads CASSLSQGEHGYTF. DNA of the CDR3: TGTGCCAGCAGCTTGAGCCAGGGGGAGCATGGCTACACCTTC. The chain combines TRBV7-8 with TRBJ1-2; 7 nucleotides match TRBD1. From germline, CDR1 is SGHVS and CDR2 FQNEAQ. The CDR3 totals 14 residues. Losses at the gene ends were 3 bases for V and 6 bases for J; bases not matched to a gene: 7.

The chain employs TRBV7-3 and TRBJ2-1; tentative D call: TRBD2 (5 bases). Germline V gene lookup returns CDR1 SGHTA and CDR2 FQGTGA. This CDR3 contains 13 residues. V lost 8 bases to trimming and J lost 5 bases, with 13 bases between them. This CDR3 is CASGRGNDNEQFF. CDR3 nucleotide sequence: TGTGCCAGCGGACGAGGGAACGACAATGAGCAGTTCTTC.

V is TRBV28 and J is TRBJ2-7; 10 bases align to TRBD1. V shed 4 bases and J 7 bases; nucleotides not matched to a gene: 4. The CDR3 is 13 amino acids. Germline CDR1 MDHEN, CDR2 SYDVKM. Written as DNA, the CDR3 is TGTGCCAGCAGTTCGGGACAGGGGATAGAGCAGTACTTC. Translated, it gives CASSSGQGIEQYF.

This clone was counted only a few times. The chain joins TRBV18 to TRBJ1-5, with D tentatively TRBD1 (5 bases). V was trimmed by 0 bases and J by 2 bases, leaving 11 bases between them. CDR1 is KGHSH and CDR2 is LQKENI in the germline V gene. This CDR3 has 16 residues. The CDR3 here is CASSPPVSRGNQPQHF. The CDR3 DNA reads TGTGCCAGCTCACCACCTGTAAGCAGGGGCAATCAGCCCCAGCATTTT.

The chain employs TRBV5-4 and TRBJ1-2; a weak D match, TRBD1 (6 bases). The CDR3 spans 15 residues. Deletions cut 5 bases from V and 4 bases from J, with 18 bases between. Germline assignment: CDR1 SGHNT and CDR2 YYREEE (reference sequence). The CDR3 DNA sequence: TGTGCCAGCAGAAAGAACAGGGAATGGGGCTATGGCTACACCTTC. It encodes CASRKNREWGYGYTF.

This clone was seen a single time. This chain connects TRBV9 to TRBJ1-3; the D is unclear. V lost 5 bases to trimming and J lost 1 base, with 13 bases between them. This CDR3 has 15 residues. CDR1 and CDR2 from the germline V gene are SGDLS and YYNGEE. CDR3 loop: CASRADPQSGNTIYF. The CDR3 DNA reads TGTGCCAGCAGAGCCGACCCGCAATCTGGAAACACCATATATTTT.

This chain uses TRBV11-3 with TRBJ2-3; tentatively, D is TRBD1 or TRBD2 (5 bases each). CDR1 SGHNT and CDR2 YENEEA come from the germline V gene. CDR3 size: 15 residues. Trimming took off 3 bases at V and 2 bases at J, with 12 bases between the two ends. CDR3 sequence reads: CASSLRGSPTDTQYF. In DNA, the CDR3 is TGTGCCAGCAGCTTGAGGGGTTCCCCCACAGATACGCAGTATTTT.

In this sample, this clone turned up a few times. The chain recombines TRBV7-3 with TRBJ2-5; 7 nucleotides align to TRBD1. The trim removed 0 bases at V and 2 bases at J, leaving 0 bases unmatched. The CDR3 has 14 amino acids. CDR1 SGHTA and CDR2 FQGTGA come from the germline V gene. CDR3 amino acids: CASSLTGQQETQYF. The CDR3 DNA is TGTGCCAGCAGCTTAACGGGACAGCAAGAGACCCAGTACTTC.

V and J are TRBV7-3 and TRBJ1-1; 9 bases line up with TRBD1. The CDR3 extends over 13 amino acids. Germline CDR1 SGHTA, CDR2 FQGTGA. V shed 8 bases and J 1 base; nucleotides not matched to a gene: 2. The CDR3 sequence is CASQDRGNTEAFF. The CDR3 nucleotides are TGTGCCAGCCAGGACAGGGGGAACACTGAAGCTTTCTTT.

This clone was observed once. The rearrangement uses TRBV5-1 and TRBJ2-7; TRBD2 matches at 11 bases. Losses at the gene ends were 2 bases for V and 0 bases for J; bases not matched to a gene: 1. This CDR3 has 15 amino acids. CDR1 is SGHRS, CDR2 YFSETQ, per germline. In DNA form, the CDR3 reads TGCGCCAGCAGCTTTCTAGCGGGGGGCTCCTACGAGCAGTACTTC. It yields the protein CASSFLAGGSYEQYF.

The genes are TRBV11-2 and TRBJ2-3; unclear D gene. Looked up from germline, CDR1 is SGHAT and CDR2 is FQNNGV. The CDR3 is made up of 11 amino acids. The V end was cut by 3 bases, the J end by 4 bases, with 2 bases between. The CDR3 is CASSFPDTQYF. Written as DNA, the CDR3 is TGTGCCAGCAGCTTCCCAGATACGCAGTATTTT. Variable domain in full (rest from reference TRBV11-2 and TRBJ2-3): EAGVAQSPRYKIIEKRQSVAFWCNPISGHATLYWYQQILGQGPKLLIQFQNNGVVDDSQLPKDRFSAERLKGVDSTLKIQPAKLEDSAVYLCASSFPDTQYFGPGTRLTVL.

The chain recombines TRBV5-1 with TRBJ2-2, with D perhaps matching TRBD2 (6 bases). V shed 0 bases and J shed 4 bases, with 13 bases lying between them. The germline V gene has CDR1 SGHRS and CDR2 YFSETQ. The CDR3 is 16 residues long. The CDR3 region is CASSLDVRGGTGELFF. CDR3 bases: TGCGCCAGCAGCTTGGATGTCCGGGGAGGCACCGGGGAGCTGTTTTTT.

The V call is TRBV7-3, the J call TRBJ2-1, with 11 positions matching TRBD2. With V trimmed by 6 bases and J by 2 bases, 9 bases remained unmatched. This CDR3 has 17 amino acids. In germline, CDR1 is SGHTA, CDR2 FQGTGA. The CDR3 DNA reads as TGTGCCAGCAGTCCCAATTTAGCGGGGGGGCCCTACAATGAGCAGTTCTTC. Translation: CASSPNLAGGPYNEQFF. The complete variable domain, with remaining parts taken from reference TRBV7-3 and TRBJ2-1, reads GAGVSQTPSNKVTEKGKYVELRCDPISGHTALYWYRQSLGQGPEFLIYFQGTGAADDSGLPNDRFFAVRPEGSVSTLKIQRTERGDSAVYLCASSPNLAGGPYNEQFFGPGTRLTVL.

The chain is built from TRBV28 and TRBJ2-2; no definite D call. V was clipped by 7 bases and J by 1 base, with 7 bases between them. The CDR3 extends over 13 amino acids. The germline gives CDR1 MDHEN, CDR2 SYDVKM. The CDR3: CASTALNTGELFF. DNA of the CDR3: TGTGCCAGCACCGCCCTGAACACCGGGGAGCTGTTTTTT.

The CDR3 sequence: CAWRDRGVSREAFF. DNA for the CDR3: TGTGCCTGGAGAGACAGGGGAGTTAGTCGTGAAGCTTTCTTT. The J gene is TRBJ1-1, the V gene TRBV30, with 8 positions matching TRBD1. Germline values: CDR1 GTSNPN, CDR2 SVGIG (reference sequence). This CDR3 is built from 14 residues. The trim removed 3 bases at V and 7 bases at J, leaving 10 bases unmatched.

The table lists this clone with a count of one. V gene TRBV6-5 combines with J gene TRBJ1-1; D ambiguous. Between the trimmed V and J ends, which lost 9 bases and 2 bases, there was a span of 7 bases. The CDR3 totals 11 residues. The germline V gene encodes CDR1 MNHEY and CDR2 SVGAGI. CDR3 loop: CASWENTEAFF. CDR3 sequence (DNA): TGTGCCAGTTGGGAAAACACTGAAGCTTTCTTT.

This clone was recorded a few times. This chain connects TRBV6-2 or TRBV6-3 to TRBJ1-1; no firm D call. Trimming took 6 bases from V and 8 from J, leaving 10 bases between them. The CDR3 spans 11 residues. CDR1 and CDR2 (germline): MNHEY, SVGEGT. As DNA, the CDR3 is TGTGCCAGCAGCCAAGGGAGAGAAGCTTTCTTT. As protein: CASSQGREAFF.

The chain joins TRBV5-1 to TRBJ2-3; D remains unclear. Germline loops: CDR1 SGHRS, CDR2 YFSETQ. This CDR3 is 11 amino acids long. Trimming removed 1 base at V and 3 bases at J, with 0 bases between. For the CDR3, the DNA is TGCGCCAGCAGCTTGACAGATACGCAGTATTTT. This translates into CASSLTDTQYF.

J is TRBJ1-3 and V is TRBV3-1 (or the pseudogene TRBV3-2), with unresolved D. V dropped 0 bases and J dropped 0 bases, with 6 bases sitting between them. The germline V gene encodes CDR1 LGHDT and CDR2 YNNKEL (reference sequence). CDR3 length equals 15 residues. The CDR3, as DNA: TGTGCCAGCAGCCAAGAAACCAACTCTGGAAACACCATATATTTT. This encodes CASSQETNSGNTIYF.

The chain combines TRBV19 with TRBJ2-1; tentative D call: TRBD1 (5 bases). CDR1 LNHDA and CDR2 SQIVND come from the germline V gene (reference sequence). The V end lost 1 base, the J end lost 5 bases, and 12 bases lay between the germline ends. The CDR3 contains 15 residues. CDR3 bases: TGTGCCAGTAGTATAGGGGCAGGGCGACACAATGAGCAGTTCTTC. Translation gives CASSIGAGRHNEQFF. Full variable domain (missing parts from reference TRBV19 and TRBJ2-1): DGGITQSPKYLFRKEGQNVTLSCEQNLNHDAMYWYRQDPGQGLRLIYYSQIVNDFQKGDIAEGYSVSREKKESFPLTVTSAQKNPTAFYLCASSIGAGRHNEQFFGPGTRLTVL.

V usage is TRBV28 and J usage is TRBJ1-6, with a tentative D call TRBD1 (5 bases). CDR1 and CDR2 from the germline V gene are MDHEN and SYDVKM. Trimming stripped 2 bases from V and 13 bases from J, with 24 bases between. The CDR3 runs to 17 residues. The CDR3 coding sequence is TGTGCCAGCAGTTTAGGCCGTACCGTTTCATGGGACCGGCCCCTCCACTTT. Its translation: CASSLGRTVSWDRPLHF.

This sequence joins TRBV7-9 and TRBJ2-7, with no clear D. CDR1 SEHNR and CDR2 FQNEAQ come from the germline V gene (reference sequence). This CDR3 has 15 amino acids. Trimming took 5 bases from V and 0 from J, leaving 14 bases between them. The CDR3 coding sequence is TGTGCCAGCAGCCAGGCCCGTGGGGTCTCCTACGAGCAGTACTTC. Amino acids: CASSQARGVSYEQYF. The variable domain in full, completed from reference TRBV7-9 and TRBJ2-7, reads DTGVSQNPRHKITKRGQNVTFRCDPISEHNRLYWYRQTLGQGPEFLTYFQNEAQLEKSRLLSDRFSAERPKGSFSTLEIQRTEQGDSAMYLCASSQARGVSYEQYFGPGTRLTVT.